This T cell receptor (beta chain) was profiled in a study of cytomegalovirus exposure and HLA in healthy donors. Clones were read by immunoSEQ multiplex PCR, and TCRdb kept only the in-frame ones, dropping some. This sample has under 200,000 clones, with roughly 81% found just once. V lost 1 base, J lost 8 bases, and 12 bases stayed unmatched. CDR1 and CDR2 from the germline V gene are LGHNA and YNFKEQ. CDR3 length: 16 residues. The table lists this clone with a count of one. Its antigen remains unidentified. Study findings and constraints: TCR sequences were mostly rare, though some public TCRs occurred in many donors. As was reported, the classifier diagnosed cytomegalovirus status with high specificity and sensitivity.

The sample consisted of PBMCs. This TCR was recovered from a woman in her twenties or thirties in good health and CMV-seronegative. V gene TRBV4-2 combines with J gene TRBJ1-2, with 8 bases aligning to TRBD1. In DNA form, the CDR3 reads TGTGCCAGCAGCCAAGGCCCACAGGGGGGCCAAGGCGGCTACACCTTC. It translates to CASSQGPQGGQGGYTF.